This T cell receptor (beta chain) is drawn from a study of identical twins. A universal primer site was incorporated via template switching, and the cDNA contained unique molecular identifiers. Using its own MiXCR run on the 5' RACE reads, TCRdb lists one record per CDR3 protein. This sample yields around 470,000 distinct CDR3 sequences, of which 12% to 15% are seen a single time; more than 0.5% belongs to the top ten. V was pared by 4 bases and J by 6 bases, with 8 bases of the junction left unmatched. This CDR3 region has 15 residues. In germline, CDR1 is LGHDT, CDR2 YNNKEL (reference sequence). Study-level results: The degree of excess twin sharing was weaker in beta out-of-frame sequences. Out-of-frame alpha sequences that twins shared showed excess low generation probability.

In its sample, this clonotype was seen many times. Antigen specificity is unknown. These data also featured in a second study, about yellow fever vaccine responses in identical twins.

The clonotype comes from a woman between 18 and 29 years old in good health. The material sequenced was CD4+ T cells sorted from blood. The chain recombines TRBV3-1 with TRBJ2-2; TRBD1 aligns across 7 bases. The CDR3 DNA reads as TGTGCCAGCAGCCCAGGACAGGACCGGGCCGGGGAGCTGTTTTTT. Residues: CASSPGQDRAGELFF.